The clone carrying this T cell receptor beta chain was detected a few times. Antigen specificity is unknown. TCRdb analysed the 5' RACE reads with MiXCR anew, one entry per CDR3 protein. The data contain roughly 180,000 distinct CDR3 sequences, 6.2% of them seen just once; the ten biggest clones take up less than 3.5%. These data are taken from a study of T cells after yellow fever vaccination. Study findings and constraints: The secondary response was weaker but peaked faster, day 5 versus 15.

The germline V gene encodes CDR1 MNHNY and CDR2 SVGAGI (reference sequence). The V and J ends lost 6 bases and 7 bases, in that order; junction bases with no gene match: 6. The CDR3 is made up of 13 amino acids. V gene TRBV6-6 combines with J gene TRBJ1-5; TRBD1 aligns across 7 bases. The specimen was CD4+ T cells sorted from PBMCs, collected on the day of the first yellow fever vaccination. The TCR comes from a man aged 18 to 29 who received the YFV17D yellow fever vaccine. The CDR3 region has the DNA TGTGCCAGCAGAGCACAGGGGAACCAGCCCCAGCATTTT. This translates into CASRAQGNQPQHF.